The 26 T cell receptor beta chains given below trace back to one sample, sequenced in a study of blood T cell repertoires in COVID-19. Assay used: immunoSEQ multiplex PCR; TCRdb lists only in-frame clones, some missing. Here the sample spans a few hundred thousand clones, about 91% being singletons. The sequencing sample was made of peripheral blood. These receptors were taken from an older woman with acute or convalescent COVID-19.

The chain combines TRBV5-4 with TRBJ1-2, with 11 bases aligning to TRBD1. The CDR3 has 14 residues. CDR1 SGHNT and CDR2 YYREEE come from the germline V gene (reference sequence). The V gene end was trimmed by 5 bases and the J gene end by 8 bases; junction bases not matched to a gene: 8. This CDR3 reads CASSPQDRGRGYTF. CDR3 coding DNA: TGTGCCAGCAGTCCCCAGGACAGGGGGCGAGGCTACACCTTC.

This clone was picked up one time. The chain recombines TRBV19 with TRBJ2-1; the match to TRBD1 covers 8 bases. The CDR3 totals 16 residues. Germline CDR1 reads LNHDA; CDR2 reads SQIVND (reference sequence). V shed 5 bases, J shed 7 bases, and the junction held 13 bases outside the gene matches. The CDR3 sequence: CASSSETGGTVNEQFF. The DNA of the CDR3 is TGTGCCAGTAGTTCCGAAACAGGGGGTACCGTAAATGAGCAGTTCTTC. Complete variable domain (other parts from reference TRBV19 and TRBJ2-1): DGGITQSPKYLFRKEGQNVTLSCEQNLNHDAMYWYRQDPGQGLRLIYYSQIVNDFQKGDIAEGYSVSREKKESFPLTVTSAQKNPTAFYLCASSSETGGTVNEQFFGPGTRLTVL.

J is TRBJ2-7 and V is TRBV5-1; TRBD2 is a possible D gene (6 bases). The CDR3 runs to 14 residues. The V and J ends lost 5 bases and 3 bases respectively, with 15 bases between them. Germline loops: CDR1 SGHRS, CDR2 YFSETQ. The CDR3 reads CASSPAVGGYEQYF. CDR3 sequence (DNA): TGCGCCAGCAGTCCCGCCGTGGGGGGCTACGAGCAGTACTTC.

CDR3 loop: CASSLKGGPFNPETQYF. In DNA form, the CDR3 reads TGTGCCAGCAGCTTAAAAGGGGGCCCTTTCAACCCGGAGACCCAGTACTTC. The chain carries TRBV7-6 and TRBJ2-5, with 7 bases identical to TRBD1. Germline CDR1 and CDR2: SGHVS and FNYEAQ. Trimming removed 2 bases from V and 5 bases from J; junction bases left unmatched: 14. This CDR3 region has 17 residues.

The chain joins TRBV4-1 to TRBJ1-1; no firm D call. CDR1 is MGHRA, CDR2 YSYEKL, per germline. V lost 1 base and J 1 base, leaving 28 bases between the germline ends. This CDR3 is built from 21 residues. The CDR3, as DNA: TGCGCCAGCAGCCAAGGGGAGAGAATCGGACCGCGGCTCGATACGAACACTGAAGCTTTCTTT. Translation: CASSQGERIGPRLDTNTEAFF.

The chain is built from TRBV19 and TRBJ2-1, with 8 nucleotides matching TRBD1. With 6 bases clipped from V and 7 bases from J, the junction kept 11 bases outside the gene matches. From germline, CDR1 is LNHDA and CDR2 SQIVND (reference sequence). The CDR3 sequence is 15 residues long. CDR3 protein: CASRPGAGGANEQFF. CDR3 bases: TGTGCCAGTAGACCCGGGGCAGGGGGCGCGAATGAGCAGTTCTTC.

The CDR3 loop reads CASNPQGTVTNEKLFF. The CDR3 nucleotides are TGTGCCAGCAACCCCCAGGGGACAGTAACTAATGAAAAACTGTTTTTT. This chain connects TRBV7-9 to TRBJ1-4, with TRBD1 matching 7 bases. The V gene end was trimmed by 7 bases and the J gene end by 1 base; junction bases not matched to a gene: 9. CDR1 is SEHNR, CDR2 FQNEAQ, per germline (reference sequence). The CDR3 length is 16 residues.

This chain links TRBV11-2 with TRBJ2-2; D is possibly TRBD1 (6 bases). Looked up from germline, CDR1 is SGHAT and CDR2 is FQNNGV. The V end was cut by 4 bases, the J end by 7 bases, with 16 bases between. This CDR3 is built from 15 residues. In DNA, the CDR3 is TGTGCCAGCAGCTCTCGACAGGTTTCTAACGGGGAGCTGTTTTTT. Amino acid sequence: CASSSRQVSNGELFF.

V gene TRBV27 combines with J gene TRBJ2-3, with 10 bases aligning to TRBD2. Unmatched junction bases numbered 8, after V lost 3 bases and J lost 2 bases. The CDR3 runs 17 residues. The V gene's germline CDR1 is MNHEY and CDR2 SMNVEV (reference sequence). The CDR3 loop reads CASSFRASGRLTDTQYF. The DNA of the CDR3 is TGTGCCAGCAGTTTCCGCGCTAGCGGGAGACTCACAGATACGCAGTATTTT.

The rearrangement uses TRBV29-1 and TRBJ2-3; 9 positions agree with TRBD1. Trimming removed 2 bases from V and 3 bases from J; junction bases left unmatched: 3. The CDR3 contains 14 residues. Germline V gene lookup returns CDR1 SQVTM and CDR2 ANQGSEA. This CDR3 is CSVEPGQGTDTQYF. The CDR3 DNA reads TGCAGCGTTGAACCAGGACAGGGGACAGATACGCAGTATTTT.

The gene calls are TRBV15 and TRBJ1-2, with 10 bases matching TRBD1. Germline V gene data show CDR1 as LNHNV and CDR2 as YYDKDF (reference sequence). V trimming: 8 bases; J trimming: 8 bases; junction bases outside the gene matches: 8. This CDR3 is built from 13 residues. CDR3 nucleotides: TGTGCCACCCAGCCCGGACAGGGGGAAGGCTACACCTTC. This translates into CATQPGQGEGYTF.

V is TRBV4-1 and J is TRBJ2-3, with 7 bases identical to TRBD1. This CDR3 is built from 15 residues. From germline, CDR1 is MGHRA and CDR2 YSYEKL. V gave up 4 bases and J gave up 2 bases; unmatched junction bases: 6. Here the CDR3 DNA reads TGCGCCAGCAGCCCGGGGACAGAACTCACAGATACGCAGTATTTT. Its translation: CASSPGTELTDTQYF.

V and J are TRBV28 and TRBJ2-7; no reliable D call. Trimming took off 4 bases at V and 3 bases at J, with 4 bases between the two ends. Looked up from germline, CDR1 is MDHEN and CDR2 is SYDVKM. The length of the CDR3 is 11 residues. This CDR3 is CASSSHYEQYF. The CDR3 DNA is TGTGCCAGCAGTTCCCACTACGAGCAGTACTTC.

Points on this clone: The DNA is omitted, as the CDR3 cannot be located on it reliably, and the CDR3 follows TCRdb's listing. V is TRBV12-2 and J is TRBJ1-2; TRBD1 is taken as the D call from the table, unchecked against the DNA. TRBV12-2 is designated a pseudogene. Counting both end residues, the CDR3 totals 18 amino acids. CDR3 loop: CASRLGWGQGATIYGYTF.

The chain is built from TRBV27 and TRBJ2-7; 9 nucleotides agree with TRBD1. With V trimmed by 3 bases and J by 0 bases, 3 bases remained unmatched. The CDR3 totals 15 residues. Looked up from germline, CDR1 is MNHEY and CDR2 is SMNVEV (reference sequence). CDR3 residues: CASSLTGGFSYEQYF. For the CDR3, the DNA is TGTGCCAGCAGTTTGACAGGGGGATTCTCCTACGAGCAGTACTTC.

This chain joins TRBV27 and TRBJ1-6, with TRBD1 matching over 9 bases. The CDR3 loop spans 15 amino acids. V shed 5 bases, J shed 5 bases, and the junction held 4 bases outside the gene matches. Per germline, CDR1 MNHEY and CDR2 SMNVEV (reference sequence). CDR3 nucleotides: TGTGCCAGCAGTGTGGGACAGGGCGATAATTCACCCCTCCACTTT. It translates to CASSVGQGDNSPLHF.

This clone was detected only a few times. The chain carries TRBV5-5 and TRBJ1-1; 8 bases align to TRBD1. CDR3 length equals 15 residues. Germline loops: CDR1 SGHKS, CDR2 YYEKEE (reference sequence). V trimming: 3 bases; J trimming: 0 bases; junction bases outside the gene matches: 4. CDR3 nucleotides: TGTGCCAGCAGCTACGGACAGGGTATGAACACTGAAGCTTTCTTT. Amino acid sequence: CASSYGQGMNTEAFF. Together with reference TRBV5-5 and TRBJ1-1, the CDR3 gives the full variable domain: DAGVTQSPTHLIKTRGQQVTLRCSPISGHKSVSWYQQVLGQGPQFIFQYYEKEERGRGNFPDRFSARQFPNYSSELNVNALLLGDSALYLCASSYGQGMNTEAFFGQGTRLTVV.

This rearrangement joins TRBV6-5 to TRBJ1-4, with 8 positions matching TRBD1. V dropped 0 bases and J dropped 8; count of bases not matched to a gene: 5. There are 15 residues in the CDR3. Germline lookup yields CDR1 MNHEY and CDR2 SVGAGI. In DNA, the CDR3 is TGTGCCAGCAGTTACTCGCCAGGGGGCGGAGAAAAACTGTTTTTT. It is translated as CASSYSPGGGEKLFF.

This rearrangement joins TRBV5-1 to TRBJ1-1; D is possibly TRBD1 (5 bases). The CDR3 extends over 15 amino acids. Germline V gives CDR1 SGHRS, CDR2 YFSETQ. V dropped 4 bases and J dropped 3 bases, with 16 bases sitting between them. In DNA form, the CDR3 reads TGCGCCAGCAGCCCCTCGGCGGGGGGGGACACTGAAGCTTTCTTT. Its protein product is CASSPSAGGDTEAFF. The full variable domain, in which reference TRBV5-1 and TRBJ1-1 provide the parts outside the CDR3, is KAGVTQTPRYLIKTRGQQVTLSCSPISGHRSVSWYQQTPGQGLQFLFEYFSETQRNKGNFPGRFSGRQFSNSRSEMNVSTLELGDSALYLCASSPSAGGDTEAFFGQGTRLTVV.

The chain uses TRBV9 and TRBJ1-1; 8 positions agree with TRBD1. The length of the CDR3 is 14 residues. Germline assignment: CDR1 SGDLS and CDR2 YYNGEE. V lost 7 bases to trimming and J lost 6 bases; unmatched junction nucleotides: 11. This CDR3 reads CASGFLDRGAEAFF. CDR3 in DNA: TGTGCCAGCGGTTTTCTTGACAGGGGCGCTGAAGCTTTCTTT.

This clone was observed a handful of times. This chain uses TRBV29-1 with TRBJ2-1; 10 nucleotides match TRBD2. V shed 6 bases and J 10 bases; nucleotides not matched to a gene: 9. CDR3 length equals 13 residues. The germline gives CDR1 SQVTM, CDR2 ANQGSEA. In nucleotides, the CDR3 is TGCAGCGTCCCAGCGGGAGGGCGGGGGGAGCAGTTCTTC. This translates into CSVPAGGRGEQFF.

As to this clone: This specimen includes other DNA sequences encoding the same CDR3. The chain has TRBV19 and TRBJ2-1; D possibly corresponds to TRBD2 (5 bases). The CDR3 has 13 residues. The germline V gene encodes CDR1 LNHDA and CDR2 SQIVND (reference sequence). V was shortened by 3 bases and J by 4 bases, with 7 bases between the two germline ends. CDR3 residues: CASSIRGYNEQFF. The CDR3 nucleotides read TGTGCCAGTAGTATTCGGGGATACAATGAGCAGTTCTTC.

The chain couples TRBV15 to TRBJ2-5; TRBD1 might be the D (6 bases). Germline V gives CDR1 LNHNV, CDR2 YYDKDF (reference sequence). The CDR3 spans 15 residues. V gave up 0 bases and J gave up 3 bases, with 11 bases separating them. The CDR3 loop reads CATSRDATGEETQYF. Written as DNA, the CDR3 is TGTGCCACCAGCAGAGATGCGACAGGAGAAGAGACCCAGTACTTC.

The J gene is TRBJ2-1, the V gene TRBV6-4; D perhaps matches TRBD2 (6 bases). Germline V lookup: CDR1 MRHNA, CDR2 SNTAGT. The CDR3 runs 15 residues. V was clipped by 2 bases and J by 10 bases, with 18 bases between them. CDR3 sequence reads: CASSDEAGRSSEQFF. Written as DNA, the CDR3 is TGTGCCAGCAGTGACGAGGCAGGGAGGAGTAGCGAGCAGTTCTTC.

The chain has TRBV2 and TRBJ2-7, with TRBD1 matching over 10 bases. V was pared by 6 bases and J by 5 bases, with 7 bases of the junction left unmatched. The CDR3 has 14 amino acids. Per the germline V gene, CDR1 is SNHLY and CDR2 is FYNNEI. The CDR3 region is CASRPGTGVHEQYF. In nucleotides, the CDR3 is TGTGCCAGCAGGCCCGGGACAGGGGTCCACGAGCAGTACTTC.

The V gene is TRBV9, the J gene TRBJ1-6; 10 bases agree with TRBD1. This CDR3 contains 14 residues. Germline assignment: CDR1 SGDLS and CDR2 YYNGEE. V shed 3 bases and J 11 bases; nucleotides not matched to a gene: 5. CDR3 DNA sequence: TGTGCCAGCAGCGGGACAGGGGGAAATACACCCCTCCACTTT. The encoded protein is CASSGTGGNTPLHF.